This T cell receptor (beta chain) was found in a study of blood T cell repertoires in COVID-19. Study at large: The United States, Italy and Spain supplied acute and convalescent COVID-19 samples. The analysed material was cDNA or gDNA that came from T cells, B-cell-depleted T cells, or PBMCs.

Study processing details: Amplification of reference gene primers was used by the study to estimate nucleated cell counts. Generated by immunoSEQ multiplex PCR, the TCRdb table keeps only in-frame clones and is missing some. V and J calls plus clone size are reproduced from that table; the DNA served to infer D and trimming. The sample has just over 200,000 clones; more than 75% are singletons. This receptor was identified in a man older than 75 with acute or convalescent COVID-19. Sequencing was performed on peripheral blood.

The CDR3 bases are TGCGCCAGCAGCCAAGATTGGACTAGAGCCACCTACAATGAGCAGTTCTTC. Translated: CASSQDWTRATYNEQFF. The chain has TRBV4-1 and TRBJ2-1, with TRBD2 matching over 7 bases. The J segment lost 2 bases and the V segment lost 0 bases, leaving 7 bases of the junction unmatched. CDR1 and CDR2 (germline): MGHRA, YSYEKL. The CDR3 spans 17 residues.